What follows are 9 T cell receptor beta chains derived from one specimen sequenced in a study of T cell responses to AZD1222 COVID-19 vaccine (dated by TCRdb to 2020 to 2023). The time point tag for this specimen amounts to: about 28 days (+/-7) after the second vaccine dose. The library was generated by the immunoSEQ multiplex PCR assay. This is the immuneACCESS table as TCRdb keeps it, with only in-frame sequences that have V and J called. A part of the clones is gone; compared with another copy, unresolved V genes explain less than half, and the rest is unexplained. The sample data list some 150,000 clones, and 88% of these were observed just once. The ten largest clones add up to 2.5% to 3.5% of the sample. This specimen was peripheral blood, taken 28 days after the second AZD1222 dose. All receptors derive from an adult who received the AZD1222 COVID-19 vaccine.

V usage is TRBV4-3 and J usage is TRBJ2-5; D remains unclear. Trimming shortened V by 4 bases and J by 2 bases, and 8 bases separated the two germline ends. Germline V gene data show CDR1 as LGHNA and CDR2 as YSLEER. The CDR3 is made up of 13 amino acids. CDR3 nucleotides: TGCGCCAGCAGCCGGCGGTTACAAGAGACCCAGTACTTC. This codes for CASSRRLQETQYF.

J is TRBJ1-1 and V is TRBV28; 9 positions agree with TRBD1. CDR1 is MDHEN and CDR2 is SYDVKM in the germline V gene. The CDR3 runs 12 residues. V was pared by 10 bases and J by 9 bases, with 9 bases of the junction left unmatched. The CDR3, as DNA: TGTGCCACGCAAACCGGGACAGGGAAAGCTTTCTTT. The encoded protein is CATQTGTGKAFF.

V and J are TRBV11-2 and TRBJ1-3, with D possibly TRBD1 on 5 matching bases. This CDR3 has 14 residues. CDR1 is SGHAT, CDR2 FQNNGV, per germline. V was cut by 7 bases and J by 2 bases, with 12 bases left in between. CDR3 nucleotides: TGTGCCAGCAAGGCTACGGGGGCTGGAAACACCATATATTTT. Its protein is CASKATGAGNTIYF.

The J gene is TRBJ2-1, the V gene TRBV28, with TRBD2 matching 10 bases. Germline CDR1 MDHEN, CDR2 SYDVKM. Trimming removed 6 bases from V and 5 bases from J; junction bases left unmatched: 10. This CDR3 is 16 amino acids long. The CDR3 DNA reads as TGTGCCAGCAGCCGGCTTAGGACTAGCGGCAACAATGAGCAGTTCTTC. Translation gives CASSRLRTSGNNEQFF.

The chain combines TRBV2 with TRBJ1-5; 11 nucleotides line up with TRBD1. Germline V gene sequence: CDR1 SNHLY, CDR2 FYNNEI. After removal of 5 bases from V and 6 bases from J, the junction contained 3 bases not matched to a gene. CDR3 length: 14 residues. This CDR3 is CASSPGTGGQPQHF. In nucleotides, the CDR3 is TGTGCCAGCAGTCCCGGGACAGGGGGTCAGCCCCAGCATTTT.

There are a few counts of this clone. The gene calls are TRBV5-4 and TRBJ1-4; the D gene is possibly TRBD1 (5 bases). V lost 3 bases, J lost 5 bases, and 11 bases lay in between. The CDR3 contains 14 residues. Germline CDR1 and CDR2: SGHNT and YYREEE (reference sequence). The CDR3 region is CASSYNRQNEKLFF. DNA for the CDR3: TGTGCCAGCAGCTATAATCGACAGAATGAAAAACTGTTTTTT.

This chain links TRBV7-6 with TRBJ2-5; D possibly corresponds to TRBD1 (5 bases). Per the germline V gene, CDR1 is SGHVS and CDR2 is FNYEAQ. This CDR3 spans 14 amino acids. V gave up 5 bases and J gave up 1 base, with 11 bases separating them. The CDR3 bases are TGTGCCAGCAGCCCCTTCAGGGCCCAAGAGACCCAGTACTTC. Translating it yields CASSPFRAQETQYF.

The chain employs TRBV21-1 and TRBJ1-3; the DNA was not used to check the table's D call, TRBD1. TRBV21-1 is a pseudogene segment. This CDR3 contains 16 residues. In DNA form, the CDR3 reads TGTGCCAGCAGCATTCCCGGGACAGGGGTTGGAAACACCATATATTTT. Its protein is CASSIPGTGVGNTIYF.

This chain links TRBV29-1 with TRBJ1-2; D is perhaps TRBD1 (5 bases). Per the germline V gene, CDR1 is SQVTM and CDR2 is ANQGSEA. V was pared by 2 bases and J by 3 bases, with 16 bases between. This CDR3 spans 15 amino acids. The CDR3: CSVESGQLIYYGYTF. The CDR3 coding sequence is TGCAGCGTTGAATCGGGGCAGCTGATCTACTATGGCTACACCTTC.